This TCR beta chain was documented in a study of blood T cell repertoires in COVID-19. After removal of 7 bases from V and 7 bases from J, the junction contained 7 bases not matched to a gene. The CDR3 is 13 amino acids. CDR1 SNHLY and CDR2 FYNNEI come from the germline V gene. TCRdb's table, derived via immunoSEQ multiplex PCR, lists solely in-frame clones and lacks some. The table has tens of thousands of clones, more than 75% seen once. This clonotype was sampled from a woman between 65 and 79 years old in a cohort sampled during active COVID-19. Material: peripheral blood. V usage is TRBV2 and J usage is TRBJ2-7, with 10 nucleotides matching TRBD1. This CDR3 reads CASKGTGAPEQYF. The CDR3 nucleotides are TGTGCCAGCAAAGGGACAGGGGCCCCGGAGCAGTACTTC.